A single sample is the source of the 8 T cell receptor beta chains below, sequenced in a study of blood T cell repertoires in COVID-19. The assay was immunoSEQ multiplex PCR, and TCRdb's table has in-frame clones only and misses some. The top ten hold 4% of the sample, which has 200,000 to 300,000 clones, roughly 81% seen once. Material for sequencing was peripheral blood. These receptors were obtained from a man aged 50 or older with acute or convalescent COVID-19.

The V and J genes are TRBV5-3 and TRBJ2-6; D is possibly TRBD2 (7 bases). TRBV5-3 is an open reading frame, and its role is uncertain. CDR3 length equals 23 residues. Between the trimmed V and J ends, which lost 0 bases and 0 bases, there was a span of 28 bases. CDR3 sequence: CARSLATKGEGRSLISGANVLTF. CDR3 DNA sequence: TGTGCCAGAAGCTTGGCCACAAAGGGGGAGGGACGTAGCTTAATCTCTGGGGCCAACGTCCTGACTTTC.

The chain carries TRBV27 and TRBJ1-2, with 7 bases that match TRBD1. The CDR3 runs to 14 residues. J gave up 8 bases and V 6 bases, and 12 bases lay outside the gene matches. Germline V lookup: CDR1 MNHEY, CDR2 SMNVEV (reference sequence). The DNA of the CDR3 is TGTGCCAGCAGCACTTTCGGACAGGTAGAGGGCTACACCTTC. It codes for CASSTFGQVEGYTF.

The genes are TRBV7-9 and TRBJ1-6; 7 positions agree with TRBD1. V trimming: 3 bases; J trimming: 5 bases; junction bases outside the gene matches: 1. The CDR3 extends over 14 amino acids. Germline V lookup: CDR1 SEHNR, CDR2 FQNEAQ (reference sequence). The CDR3 DNA follows: TGTGCCAGCAGCTTGACAGGGAATAATTCACCCCTCCACTTT. It encodes CASSLTGNNSPLHF. The complete variable domain, with remaining parts taken from reference TRBV7-9 and TRBJ1-6, reads DTGVSQNPRHKITKRGQNVTFRCDPISEHNRLYWYRQTLGQGPEFLTYFQNEAQLEKSRLLSDRFSAERPKGSFSTLEIQRTEQGDSAMYLCASSLTGNNSPLHFGNGTRLTVT.

The rearrangement links TRBV19 to TRBJ1-6; D uncertain. The CDR3 loop spans 14 amino acids. Germline CDR1 is LNHDA and CDR2 is SQIVND (reference sequence). V was shortened by 7 bases and J by 7 bases, with 14 bases between the two germline ends. The CDR3, as DNA: TGTGCCAGTACGACTCCCGGAGCAAATTCACCCCTCCACTTT. It codes for CASTTPGANSPLHF.

J is TRBJ1-5 and V is TRBV18; TRBD1 matches at 7 bases. After removal of 6 bases from V and 3 bases from J, the junction contained 11 bases not matched to a gene. CDR1 and CDR2 (germline): KGHSH, LQKENI. The CDR3 spans 16 residues. The CDR3 DNA is TGTGCCAGCTCCCTAGGGGCGACAGGGCTCAATCAGCCCCAGCATTTT. Translation gives CASSLGATGLNQPQHF.

The chain has TRBV5-6 and TRBJ2-1, with D perhaps matching TRBD2 (5 bases). The germline gives CDR1 SGHDT, CDR2 YYEEEE. The CDR3 contains 16 residues. V lost 4 bases and J 0 bases, leaving 14 bases between the germline ends. The CDR3 region is CASSLPSRASYNEQFF. CDR3 bases: TGTGCCAGCAGCCTACCTAGCCGAGCCTCCTACAATGAGCAGTTCTTC.

This rearrangement joins TRBV11-1 to TRBJ2-7; D is possibly TRBD1 (6 bases). The CDR3 extends over 13 amino acids. The V end lost 4 bases, the J end lost 1 base, and 8 bases lay between the germline ends. CDR1 is SGHAT and CDR2 is FQDESV in the germline V gene (reference sequence). DNA for the CDR3: TGTGCCAGCAGCTCTGGACAGTCCTACGAGCAGTACTTC. It codes for CASSSGQSYEQYF. The variable domain in full, completed from reference TRBV11-1 and TRBJ2-7, reads EAEVAQSPRYKITEKSQAVAFWCDPISGHATLYWYRQILGQGPELLVQFQDESVVDDSQLPKDRFSAERLKGVDSTLKIQPAELGDSAMYLCASSSGQSYEQYFGPGTRLTVT.

This rearrangement joins TRBV5-1 to TRBJ2-2; 8 positions agree with TRBD2. The CDR3 extends over 15 amino acids. The V and J ends lost 0 bases and 6 bases, in that order; junction bases with no gene match: 4. Germline V lookup: CDR1 SGHRS, CDR2 YFSETQ. The CDR3 DNA sequence: TGCGCCAGCAGCTTGGCCGGAGCGGGGGCCGGGGAGCTGTTTTTT. It codes for CASSLAGAGAGELFF.